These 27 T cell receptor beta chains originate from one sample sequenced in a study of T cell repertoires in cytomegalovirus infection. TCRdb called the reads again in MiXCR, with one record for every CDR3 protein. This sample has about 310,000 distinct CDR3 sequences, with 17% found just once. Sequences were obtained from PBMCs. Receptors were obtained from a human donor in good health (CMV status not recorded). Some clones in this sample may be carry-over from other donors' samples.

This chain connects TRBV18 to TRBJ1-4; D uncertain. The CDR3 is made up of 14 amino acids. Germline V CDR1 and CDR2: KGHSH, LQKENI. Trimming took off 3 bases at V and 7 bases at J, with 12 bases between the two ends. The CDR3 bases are TGTGCCAGCTCACCGAAGGCTGCGGTTGAAAAACTGTTTTTT. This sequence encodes CASSPKAAVEKLFF.

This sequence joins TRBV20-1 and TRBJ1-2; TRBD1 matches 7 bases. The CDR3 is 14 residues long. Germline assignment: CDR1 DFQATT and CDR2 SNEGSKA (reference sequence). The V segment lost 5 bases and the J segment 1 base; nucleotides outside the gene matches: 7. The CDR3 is CSALRQGSNYGYTF. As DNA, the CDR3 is TGCAGTGCTCTACGACAGGGTAGTAACTATGGCTACACCTTC.

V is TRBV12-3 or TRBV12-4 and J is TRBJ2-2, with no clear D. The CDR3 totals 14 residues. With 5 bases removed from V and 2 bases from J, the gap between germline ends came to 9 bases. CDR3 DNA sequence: TGTGCCAGCAGTATGATGGATAACACCGGGGAGCTGTTTTTT. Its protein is CASSMMDNTGELFF.

The DNA for the CDR3 is TGCGCCAGCAGCCCCGGGACAGGGGTCCTAAGCTCCTACGAGCAGTACTTC. It translates to CASSPGTGVLSSYEQYF. The chain uses TRBV5-1 and TRBJ2-7, with 10 bases that match TRBD1. J lost 0 bases, V lost 4 bases, and 10 bases had no gene match. Per germline, CDR1 SGHRS and CDR2 YFSETQ. This CDR3 has 17 amino acids. The whole variable domain, remainder taken from reference TRBV5-1 and TRBJ2-7, is KAGVTQTPRYLIKTRGQQVTLSCSPISGHRSVSWYQQTPGQGLQFLFEYFSETQRNKGNFPGRFSGRQFSNSRSEMNVSTLELGDSALYLCASSPGTGVLSSYEQYFGPGTRLTVT.

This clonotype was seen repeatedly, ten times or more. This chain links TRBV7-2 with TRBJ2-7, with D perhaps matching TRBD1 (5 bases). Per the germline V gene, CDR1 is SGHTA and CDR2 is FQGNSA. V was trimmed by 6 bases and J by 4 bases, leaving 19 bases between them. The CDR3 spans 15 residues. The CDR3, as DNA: TGTGCCAGCAGTATTGTCCAGGGTGTCTTATACGAGCAGTACTTC. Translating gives CASSIVQGVLYEQYF. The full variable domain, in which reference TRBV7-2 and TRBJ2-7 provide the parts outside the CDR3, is GAGVSQSPSNKVTEKGKDVELRCDPISGHTALYWYRQSLGQGLEFLIYFQGNSAPDKSGLPSDRFSAERTGGSVSTLTIQRTQQEDSAVYLCASSIVQGVLYEQYFGPGTRLTVT.

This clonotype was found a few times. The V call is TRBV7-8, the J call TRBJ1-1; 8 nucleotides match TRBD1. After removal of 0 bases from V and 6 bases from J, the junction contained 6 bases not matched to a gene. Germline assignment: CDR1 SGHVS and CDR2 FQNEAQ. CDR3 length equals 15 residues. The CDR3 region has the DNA TGTGCCAGCAGCTTAGCGGGACAGGTGTTTTCTGAAGCTTTCTTT. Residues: CASSLAGQVFSEAFF. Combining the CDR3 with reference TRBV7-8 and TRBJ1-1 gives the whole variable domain GAGVSQSPRYKVAKRGQDVALRCDPISGHVSLFWYQQALGQGPEFLTYFQNEAQLDKSGLPSDRFFAERPEGSVSTLKIQRTQQEDSAVYLCASSLAGQVFSEAFFGQGTRLTVV.

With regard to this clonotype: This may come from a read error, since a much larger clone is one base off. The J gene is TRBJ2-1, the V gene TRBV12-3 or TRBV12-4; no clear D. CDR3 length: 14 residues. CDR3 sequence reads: CASSKTAYYNEQLF. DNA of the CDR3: TGTGCCAGCAGTAAGACTGCATACTACAATGAGCAGCTCTTC.

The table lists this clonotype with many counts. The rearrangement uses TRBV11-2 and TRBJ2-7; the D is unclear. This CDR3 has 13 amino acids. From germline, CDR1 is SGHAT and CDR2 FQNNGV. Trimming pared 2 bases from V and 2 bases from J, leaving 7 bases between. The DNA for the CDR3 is TGTGCCAGCAGCTTAATGCAGACCTACGAGCAGTACTTC. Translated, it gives CASSLMQTYEQYF.

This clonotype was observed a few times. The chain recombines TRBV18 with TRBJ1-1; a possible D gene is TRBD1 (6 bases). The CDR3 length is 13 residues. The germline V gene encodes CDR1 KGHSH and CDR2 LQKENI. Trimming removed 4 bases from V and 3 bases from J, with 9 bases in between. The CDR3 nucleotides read TGTGCCAGCTCACAGGACAGCTACACTGAAGCTTTCTTT. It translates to CASSQDSYTEAFF. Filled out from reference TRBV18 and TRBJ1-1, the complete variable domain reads NAGVMQNPRHLVRRRGQEARLRCSPMKGHSHVYWYRQLPEEGLKFMVYLQKENIIDESGMPKERFSAEFPKEGPSILRIQQVVRGDSAAYFCASSQDSYTEAFFGQGTRLTVV.

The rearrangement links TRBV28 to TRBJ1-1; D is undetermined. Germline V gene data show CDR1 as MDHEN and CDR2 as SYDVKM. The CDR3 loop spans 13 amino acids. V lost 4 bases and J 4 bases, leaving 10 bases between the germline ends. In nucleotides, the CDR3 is TGTGCCAGCAGTTATATGTGGGCCACTGAAGCTTTCTTT. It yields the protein CASSYMWATEAFF.

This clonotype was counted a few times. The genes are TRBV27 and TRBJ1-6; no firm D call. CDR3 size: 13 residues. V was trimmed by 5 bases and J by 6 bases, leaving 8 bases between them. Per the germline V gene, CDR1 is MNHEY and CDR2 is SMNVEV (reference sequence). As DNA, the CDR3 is TGTGCCAGCAGTAGCAATTTTAATTCACCCCTCCACTTT. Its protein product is CASSSNFNSPLHF.

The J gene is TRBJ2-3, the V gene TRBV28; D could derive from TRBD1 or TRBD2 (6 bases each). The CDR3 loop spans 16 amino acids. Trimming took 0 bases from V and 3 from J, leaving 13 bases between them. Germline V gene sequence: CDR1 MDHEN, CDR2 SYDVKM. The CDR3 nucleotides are TGTGCCAGCAGTTTATGGGAGGGGGGTCGGACAGATACGCAGTATTTT. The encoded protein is CASSLWEGGRTDTQYF.

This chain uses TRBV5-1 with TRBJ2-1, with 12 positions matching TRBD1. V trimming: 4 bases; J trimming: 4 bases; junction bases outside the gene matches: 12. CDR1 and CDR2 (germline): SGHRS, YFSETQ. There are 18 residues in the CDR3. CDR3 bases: TGCGCCAGCAGCACGGGACAGGGGGCGCGTCTGTGGTACAATGAGCAGTTCTTC. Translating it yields CASSTGQGARLWYNEQFF.

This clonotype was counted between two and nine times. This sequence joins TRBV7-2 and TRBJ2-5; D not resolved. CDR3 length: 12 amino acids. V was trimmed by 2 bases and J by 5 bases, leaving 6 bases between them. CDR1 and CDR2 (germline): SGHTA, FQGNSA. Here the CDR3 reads CASSLLWETQYF. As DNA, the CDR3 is TGTGCCAGCAGCTTACTCTGGGAGACCCAGTACTTC. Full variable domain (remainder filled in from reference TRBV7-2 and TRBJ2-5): GAGVSQSPSNKVTEKGKDVELRCDPISGHTALYWYRQSLGQGLEFLIYFQGNSAPDKSGLPSDRFSAERTGGSVSTLTIQRTQQEDSAVYLCASSLLWETQYFGPGTRLLVL.

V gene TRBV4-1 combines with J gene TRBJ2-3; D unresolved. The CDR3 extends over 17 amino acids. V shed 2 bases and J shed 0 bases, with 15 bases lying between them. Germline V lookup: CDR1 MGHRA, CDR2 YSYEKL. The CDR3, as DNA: TGCGCCAGCAGCCAAACTCCTACAGCCCCTAGCACAGATACGCAGTATTTT. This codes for CASSQTPTAPSTDTQYF.

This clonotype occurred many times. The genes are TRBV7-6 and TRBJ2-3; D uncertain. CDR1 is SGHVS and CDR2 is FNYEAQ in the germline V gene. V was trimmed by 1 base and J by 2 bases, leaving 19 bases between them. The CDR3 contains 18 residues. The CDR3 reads CASSLVASGAEATDTQYF. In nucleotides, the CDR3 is TGTGCCAGCAGCTTAGTGGCGTCAGGCGCCGAAGCCACAGATACGCAGTATTTT.

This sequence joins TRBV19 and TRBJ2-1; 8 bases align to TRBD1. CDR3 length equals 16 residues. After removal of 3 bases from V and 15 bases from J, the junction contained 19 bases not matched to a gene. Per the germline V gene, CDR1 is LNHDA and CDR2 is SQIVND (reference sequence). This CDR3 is CASSITPGLPGQVLFF. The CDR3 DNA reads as TGTGCCAGTAGTATCACCCCGGGACTGCCGGGACAGGTGCTGTTCTTC. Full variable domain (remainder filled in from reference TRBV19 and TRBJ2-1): DGGITQSPKYLFRKEGQNVTLSCEQNLNHDAMYWYRQDPGQGLRLIYYSQIVNDFQKGDIAEGYSVSREKKESFPLTVTSAQKNPTAFYLCASSITPGLPGQVLFFGPGTRLTVL.

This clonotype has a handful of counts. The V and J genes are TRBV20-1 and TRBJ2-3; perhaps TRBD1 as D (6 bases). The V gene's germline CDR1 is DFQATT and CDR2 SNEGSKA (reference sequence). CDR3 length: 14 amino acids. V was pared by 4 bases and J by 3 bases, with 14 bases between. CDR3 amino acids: CSATHREGTDTQYF. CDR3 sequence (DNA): TGCAGTGCTACCCACAGGGAAGGAACAGATACGCAGTATTTT.

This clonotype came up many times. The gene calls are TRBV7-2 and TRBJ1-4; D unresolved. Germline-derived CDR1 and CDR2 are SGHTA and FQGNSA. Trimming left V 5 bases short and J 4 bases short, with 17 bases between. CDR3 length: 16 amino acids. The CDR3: CASSPNTGGLNEKLFF. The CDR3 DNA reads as TGTGCCAGCAGCCCAAACACGGGAGGTCTTAATGAAAAACTGTTTTTT.

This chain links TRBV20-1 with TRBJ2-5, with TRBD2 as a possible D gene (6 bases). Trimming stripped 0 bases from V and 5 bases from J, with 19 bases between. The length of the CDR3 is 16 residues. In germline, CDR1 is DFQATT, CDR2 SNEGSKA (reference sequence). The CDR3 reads CSARDWWNRGGETQYF. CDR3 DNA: TGCAGTGCTAGAGATTGGTGGAACAGAGGAGGGGAGACCCAGTACTTC.

DNA for the CDR3: TGTGCCAGCTCACTAAACCAGGGGGCGGGCACAGATACGCAGTATTTT. Amino acid sequence: CASSLNQGAGTDTQYF. J is TRBJ2-3 and V is TRBV18, with 8 bases fitting TRBD1. Trimming cost V 4 bases and J 1 base; bases outside gene matches: 7. Germline CDR1 reads KGHSH; CDR2 reads LQKENI. The CDR3 is made up of 16 amino acids.

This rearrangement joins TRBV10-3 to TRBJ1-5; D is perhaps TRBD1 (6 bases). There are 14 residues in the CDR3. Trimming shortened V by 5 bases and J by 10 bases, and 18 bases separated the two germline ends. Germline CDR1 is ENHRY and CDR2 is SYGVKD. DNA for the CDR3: TGTGCCATCAGTATTAAGGACAGAAATGGACCCCAGCATTTT. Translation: CAISIKDRNGPQHF.

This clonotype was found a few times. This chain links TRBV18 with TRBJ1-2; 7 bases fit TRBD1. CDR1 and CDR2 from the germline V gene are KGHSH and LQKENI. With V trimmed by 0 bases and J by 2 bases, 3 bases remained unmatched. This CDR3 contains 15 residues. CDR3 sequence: CASSPPTGRNYGYTF. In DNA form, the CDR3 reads TGTGCCAGCTCACCACCGACAGGGAGAAACTATGGCTACACCTTC.

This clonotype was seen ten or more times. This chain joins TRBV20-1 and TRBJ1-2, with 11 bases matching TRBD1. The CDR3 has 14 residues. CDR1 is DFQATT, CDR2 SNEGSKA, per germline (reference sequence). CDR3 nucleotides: TGCATAGGACAGGGGGCCGAGGGGGATTATGGCTACACCTTC. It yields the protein CIGQGAEGDYGYTF.

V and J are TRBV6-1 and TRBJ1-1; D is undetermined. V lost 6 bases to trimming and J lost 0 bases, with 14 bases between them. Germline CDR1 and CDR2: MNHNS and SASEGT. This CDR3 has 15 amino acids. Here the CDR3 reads CASSAFTGVNTEAFF. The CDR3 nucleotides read TGTGCCAGCAGCGCCTTTACCGGAGTGAACACTGAAGCTTTCTTT.

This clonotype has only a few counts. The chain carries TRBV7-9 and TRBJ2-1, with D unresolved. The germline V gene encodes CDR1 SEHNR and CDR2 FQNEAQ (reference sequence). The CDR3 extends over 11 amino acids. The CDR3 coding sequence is TGTGTCCTTTCCCAGTCCCATGAGCAGTTCTTC. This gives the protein CVLSQSHEQFF.

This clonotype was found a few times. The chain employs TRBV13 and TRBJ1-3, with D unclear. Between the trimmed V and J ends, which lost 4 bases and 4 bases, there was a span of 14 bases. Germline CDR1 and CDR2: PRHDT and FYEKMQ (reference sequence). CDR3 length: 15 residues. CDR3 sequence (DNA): TGTGCCAGCAGCTCTTATATACAGTCGGGAAACACCATATATTTT. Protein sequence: CASSSYIQSGNTIYF.